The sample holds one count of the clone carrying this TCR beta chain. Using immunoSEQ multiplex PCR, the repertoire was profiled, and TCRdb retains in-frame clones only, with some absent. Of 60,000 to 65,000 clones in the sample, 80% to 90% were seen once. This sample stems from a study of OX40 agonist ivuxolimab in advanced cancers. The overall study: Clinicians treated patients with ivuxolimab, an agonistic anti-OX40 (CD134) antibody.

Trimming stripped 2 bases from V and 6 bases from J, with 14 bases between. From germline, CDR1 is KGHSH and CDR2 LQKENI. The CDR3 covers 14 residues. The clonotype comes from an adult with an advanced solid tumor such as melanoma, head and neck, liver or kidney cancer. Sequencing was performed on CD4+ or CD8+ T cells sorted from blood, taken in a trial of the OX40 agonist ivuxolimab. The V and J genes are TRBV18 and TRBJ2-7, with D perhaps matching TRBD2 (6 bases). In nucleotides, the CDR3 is TGTGCCAGCTCACCAGCCAGGGAGGCTCGCGAGCAGTACTTC. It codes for CASSPAREAREQYF.